A single TCR beta chain is shown here with its context. The record originates from a study of shared clonotypes between healthy human individuals. Naive CD8 cells, CD45RO-negative and positively selected for CCR7, excluded terminally differentiated effector memory CD45RA+ cells. Source study methods: Junction-only immunoSEQ data arrived without quality scores, meaning filtering differed. The table came from immunoSEQ multiplex PCR; TCRdb's copy has only in-frame clones and leaves some out. V, J and clone size were drawn from that table, and D and trimming were deduced from the DNA. Here the sample spans over 750,000 clones, 96% being singletons. What was sequenced was naive CD8+ T cells sorted from blood. The TCR originated in a man aged 25-45 years in good health.

Here the CDR3 DNA reads TGTGCCAGCAGTCCCCCCGGGACAGGGGGCGAAAAACTGTTTTTT. Its translation: CASSPPGTGGEKLFF. The rearrangement uses TRBV28 and TRBJ1-4, with TRBD1 identical over 12 bases. Trimming took 5 bases from V and 8 from J; bases not matched to a gene: 6. Germline CDR1 and CDR2: MDHEN and SYDVKM. The CDR3 spans 15 residues. Full variable domain (missing parts from reference TRBV28 and TRBJ1-4): DVKVTQSSRYLVKRTGEKVFLECVQDMDHENMFWYRQDPGLGLRLIYFSYDVKMKEKGDIPEGYSVSREKKERFSLILESASTNQTSMYLCASSPPGTGGEKLFFGSGTQLSVL.